This TCR beta chain originates from a study of blood T cell repertoires in COVID-19. In the study overall: From the United States, Italy and Spain came samples of acute and convalescent COVID-19. Sources were T cells, B-cell-depleted T cells, or PBMCs; the material itself was cDNA or gDNA.

Assignments of participants to cohorts depended upon their own reported clinical history. The ends were cut back, 3 bases at V and 1 base at J, with 6 bases in the middle. CDR1 and CDR2 from the germline V gene are KGHSH and LQKENI. The CDR3 spans 13 residues. In the original processing: By means of reference gene primer amplification, nucleated cell counts were estimated. Data came from immunoSEQ multiplex PCR; TCRdb stores just in-frame clones and leaves some out. V, J and clone size are taken as reported in that table, and D and trimming were inferred from the DNA itself. Here the sample spans under 200,000 clones, more than 85% being singletons.

This receptor was identified in a woman in her forties or fifties who had recovered from COVID-19. Sequenced sample: PBMCs or T cells enriched from blood (not recorded which). The V call is TRBV18, the J call TRBJ1-2; D is possibly TRBD1 (5 bases). CDR3 sequence: CASSPQGNYGYTF. The CDR3 bases are TGTGCCAGCTCACCCCAGGGTAACTATGGCTACACCTTC.